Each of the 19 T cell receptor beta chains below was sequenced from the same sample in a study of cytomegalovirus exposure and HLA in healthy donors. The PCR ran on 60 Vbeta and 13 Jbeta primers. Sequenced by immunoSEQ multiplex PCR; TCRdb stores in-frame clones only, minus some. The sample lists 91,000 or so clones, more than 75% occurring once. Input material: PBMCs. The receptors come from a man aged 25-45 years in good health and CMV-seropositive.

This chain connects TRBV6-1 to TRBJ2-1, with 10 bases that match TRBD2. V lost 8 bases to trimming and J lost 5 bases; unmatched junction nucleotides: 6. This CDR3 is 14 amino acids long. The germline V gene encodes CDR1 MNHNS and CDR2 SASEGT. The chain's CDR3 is CASDPGLANNEQFF. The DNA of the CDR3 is TGTGCCAGCGATCCGGGACTAGCGAACAATGAGCAGTTCTTC.

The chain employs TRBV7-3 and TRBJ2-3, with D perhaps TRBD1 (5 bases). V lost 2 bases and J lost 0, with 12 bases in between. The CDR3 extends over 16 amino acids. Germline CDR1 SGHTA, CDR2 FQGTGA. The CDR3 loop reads CASSLDWTPSTDTQYF. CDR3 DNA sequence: TGTGCCAGCAGCTTAGATTGGACACCTAGCACAGATACGCAGTATTTT.

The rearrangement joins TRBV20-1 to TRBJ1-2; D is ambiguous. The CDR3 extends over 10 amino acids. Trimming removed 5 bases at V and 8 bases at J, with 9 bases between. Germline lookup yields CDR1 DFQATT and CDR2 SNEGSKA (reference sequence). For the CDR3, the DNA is TGCAGTGCTCCCCACCGGGGCTACACCTTC. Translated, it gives CSAPHRGYTF.

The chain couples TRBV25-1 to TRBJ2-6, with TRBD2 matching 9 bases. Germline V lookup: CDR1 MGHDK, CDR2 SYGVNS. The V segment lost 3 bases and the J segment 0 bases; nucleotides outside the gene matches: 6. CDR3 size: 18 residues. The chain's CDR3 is CASSEASGESSGANVLTF. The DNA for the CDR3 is TGTGCCAGCAGTGAGGCTAGCGGGGAGAGCTCTGGGGCCAACGTCCTGACTTTC.

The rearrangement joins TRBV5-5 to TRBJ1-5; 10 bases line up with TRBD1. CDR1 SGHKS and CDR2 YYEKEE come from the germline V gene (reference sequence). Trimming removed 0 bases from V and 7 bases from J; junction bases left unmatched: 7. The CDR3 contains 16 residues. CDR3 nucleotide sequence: TGTGCCAGCAGCTTGGGGGTGACAGGGGGCGGGCAGCCCCAGCATTTT. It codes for CASSLGVTGGGQPQHF.

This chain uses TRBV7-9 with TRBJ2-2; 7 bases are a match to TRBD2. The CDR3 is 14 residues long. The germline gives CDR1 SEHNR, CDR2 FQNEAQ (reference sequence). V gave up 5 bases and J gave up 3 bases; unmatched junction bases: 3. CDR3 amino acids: CASSPRGDTGELFF. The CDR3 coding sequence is TGTGCCAGCAGCCCTCGGGGGGACACCGGGGAGCTGTTTTTT.

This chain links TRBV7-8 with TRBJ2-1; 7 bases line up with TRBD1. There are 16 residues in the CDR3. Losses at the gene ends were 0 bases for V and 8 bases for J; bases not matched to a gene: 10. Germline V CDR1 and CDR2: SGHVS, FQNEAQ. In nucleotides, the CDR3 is TGTGCCAGCAGCTTAGCGAGGGGGCGTCGTTTGCATGAGCAGTTCTTC. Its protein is CASSLARGRRLHEQFF. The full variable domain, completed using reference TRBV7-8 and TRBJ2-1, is GAGVSQSPRYKVAKRGQDVALRCDPISGHVSLFWYQQALGQGPEFLTYFQNEAQLDKSGLPSDRFFAERPEGSVSTLKIQRTQQEDSAVYLCASSLARGRRLHEQFFGPGTRLTVL.

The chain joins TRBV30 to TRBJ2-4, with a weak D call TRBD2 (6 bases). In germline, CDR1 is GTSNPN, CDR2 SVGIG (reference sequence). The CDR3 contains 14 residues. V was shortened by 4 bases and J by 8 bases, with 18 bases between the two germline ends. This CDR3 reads CAWTLPGVVDIQYF. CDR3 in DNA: TGTGCCTGGACCCTCCCGGGGGTGGTAGACATTCAGTACTTC.

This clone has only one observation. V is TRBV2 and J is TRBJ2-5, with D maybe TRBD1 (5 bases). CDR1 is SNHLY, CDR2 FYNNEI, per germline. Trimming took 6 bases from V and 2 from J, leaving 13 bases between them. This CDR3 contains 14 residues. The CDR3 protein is CASRWGLSQETQYF. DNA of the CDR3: TGTGCCAGCAGATGGGGCCTCTCACAAGAGACCCAGTACTTC.

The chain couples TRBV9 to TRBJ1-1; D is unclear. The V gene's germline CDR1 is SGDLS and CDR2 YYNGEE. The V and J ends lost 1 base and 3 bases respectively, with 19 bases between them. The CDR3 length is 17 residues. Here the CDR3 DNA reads TGTGCCAGCAGCGTATCCCCCCGAGACGGGATGCACACTGAAGCTTTCTTT. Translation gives CASSVSPRDGMHTEAFF.

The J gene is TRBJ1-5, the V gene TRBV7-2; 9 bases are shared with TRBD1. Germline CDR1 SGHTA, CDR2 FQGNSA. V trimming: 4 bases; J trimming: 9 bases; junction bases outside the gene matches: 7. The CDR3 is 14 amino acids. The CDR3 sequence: CASSSGTGWAPQHF. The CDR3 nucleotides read TGTGCCAGCAGCTCGGGGACAGGGTGGGCGCCCCAGCATTTT.

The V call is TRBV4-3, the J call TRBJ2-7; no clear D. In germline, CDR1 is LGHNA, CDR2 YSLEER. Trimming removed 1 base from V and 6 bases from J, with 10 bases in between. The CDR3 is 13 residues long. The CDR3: CASSQVSGFEQYF. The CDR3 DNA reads TGCGCCAGCAGCCAAGTTTCCGGGTTCGAGCAGTACTTC.

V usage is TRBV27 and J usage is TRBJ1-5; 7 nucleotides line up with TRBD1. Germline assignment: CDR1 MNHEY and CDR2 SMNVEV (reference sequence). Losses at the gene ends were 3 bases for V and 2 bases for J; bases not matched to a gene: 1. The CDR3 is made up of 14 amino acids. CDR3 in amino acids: CASSFGTGNQPQHF. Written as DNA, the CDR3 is TGTGCCAGCAGTTTTGGGACAGGCAATCAGCCCCAGCATTTT.

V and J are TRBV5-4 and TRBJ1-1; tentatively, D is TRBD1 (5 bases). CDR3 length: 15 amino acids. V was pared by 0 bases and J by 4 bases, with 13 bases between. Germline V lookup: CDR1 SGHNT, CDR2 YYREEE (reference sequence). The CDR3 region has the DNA TGTGCCAGCAGCTTGGGGGGCAGGGATGTCACTGAAGCTTTCTTT. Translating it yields CASSLGGRDVTEAFF. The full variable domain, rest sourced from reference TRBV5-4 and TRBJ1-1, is ETGVTQSPTHLIKTRGQQVTLRCSSQSGHNTVSWYQQALGQGPQFIFQYYREEENGRGNFPPRFSGLQFPNYSSELNVNALELDDSALYLCASSLGGRDVTEAFFGQGTRLTVV.

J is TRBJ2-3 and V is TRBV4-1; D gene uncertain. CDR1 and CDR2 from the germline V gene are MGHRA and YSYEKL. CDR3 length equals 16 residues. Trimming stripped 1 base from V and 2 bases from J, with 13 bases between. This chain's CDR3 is CASSQANLGFTDTQYF. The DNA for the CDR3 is TGCGCCAGCAGCCAAGCCAATCTAGGTTTCACAGATACGCAGTATTTT.

The CDR3 sequence: CASSLEGQGPDTQYF. The CDR3 region has the DNA TGCGCCAGCAGCTTGGAGGGACAGGGGCCAGATACGCAGTATTTT. The rearrangement joins TRBV5-1 to TRBJ2-3, with 10 bases that match TRBD1. The CDR3 has 15 residues. V dropped 0 bases and J dropped 4; count of bases not matched to a gene: 2. CDR1 is SGHRS and CDR2 is YFSETQ in the germline V gene.

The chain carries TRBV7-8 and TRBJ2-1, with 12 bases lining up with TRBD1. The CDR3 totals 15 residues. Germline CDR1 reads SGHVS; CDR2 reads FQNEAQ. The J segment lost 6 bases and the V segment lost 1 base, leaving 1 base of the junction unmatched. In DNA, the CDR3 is TGTGCCAGCAGCTTAGGGGGACAGGGGGCCAATGAGCAGTTCTTC. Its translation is CASSLGGQGANEQFF.

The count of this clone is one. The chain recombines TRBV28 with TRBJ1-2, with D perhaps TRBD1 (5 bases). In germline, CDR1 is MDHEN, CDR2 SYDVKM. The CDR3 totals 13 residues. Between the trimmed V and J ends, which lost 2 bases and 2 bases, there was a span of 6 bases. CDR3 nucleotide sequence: TGTGCCAGCAGTTTACAGGGAAACTATGGCTACACCTTC. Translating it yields CASSLQGNYGYTF.

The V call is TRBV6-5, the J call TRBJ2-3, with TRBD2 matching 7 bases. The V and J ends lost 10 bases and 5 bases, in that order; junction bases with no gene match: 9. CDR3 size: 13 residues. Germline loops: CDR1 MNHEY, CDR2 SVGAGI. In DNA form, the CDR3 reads TGTGCCACCAGAGGGGAGGGAGGAGATACGCAGTATTTT. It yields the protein CATRGEGGDTQYF.